This TCR beta chain was identified during a study of T cells in Graves' hyperthyroidism and ophthalmopathy. In the study overall: Peripheral blood collection took place at initial diagnosis, before any treatment.

Whole-study results and caveats: The majority of expanded thyroid clonotypes above 0.001 also appeared in blood. Ophthalmopathy was separated from stable hyperthyroidism by a 13 V-J model.

Isolation of PBMCs was performed on approximately 10 ml fresh peripheral blood. It was RNA transcripts that yielded the amplified TCR beta CDR3 regions. HTBI primers were the set used in a first-round RT-PCR of the TCR CDR3. Via MiXCR, TCRdb re-called the multiplex PCR reads, giving one row per CDR3 protein. This table has 690,000 or so distinct CDR3 sequences, over 15% appearing once. This clonotype was seen once. Its antigen is undetermined. V lost 2 bases to trimming and J lost 8 bases, with 3 bases between them. The length of the CDR3 is 11 residues. CDR1 and CDR2 (germline): LNHDA, SQIVND (reference sequence).

The chain employs TRBV19 and TRBJ1-4; D remains ambiguous. The source is a woman aged 45-59 years with Graves' hyperthyroidism that later progressed to Graves' ophthalmopathy. Input material: blood. The CDR3 spells CASSISEKLFF. Here the CDR3 DNA reads TGTGCCAGTAGTATATCCGAAAAACTGTTTTTT.